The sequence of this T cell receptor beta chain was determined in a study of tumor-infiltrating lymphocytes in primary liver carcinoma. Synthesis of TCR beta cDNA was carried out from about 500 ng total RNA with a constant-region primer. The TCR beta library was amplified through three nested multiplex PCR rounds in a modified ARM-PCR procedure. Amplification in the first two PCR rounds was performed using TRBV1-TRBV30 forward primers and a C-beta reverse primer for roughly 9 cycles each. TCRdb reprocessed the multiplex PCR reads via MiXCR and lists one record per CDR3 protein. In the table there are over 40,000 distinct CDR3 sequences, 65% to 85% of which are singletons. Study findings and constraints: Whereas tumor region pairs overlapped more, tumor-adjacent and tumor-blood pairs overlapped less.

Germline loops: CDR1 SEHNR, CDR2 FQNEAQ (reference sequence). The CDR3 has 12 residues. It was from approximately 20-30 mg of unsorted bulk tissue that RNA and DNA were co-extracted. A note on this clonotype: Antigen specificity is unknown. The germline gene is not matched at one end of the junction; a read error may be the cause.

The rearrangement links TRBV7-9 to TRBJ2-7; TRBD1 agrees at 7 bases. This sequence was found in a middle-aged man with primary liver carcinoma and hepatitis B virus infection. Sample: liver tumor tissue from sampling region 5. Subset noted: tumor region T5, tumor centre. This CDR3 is CVSIKQGYEQYF. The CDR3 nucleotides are TGTGTCAGCATCAAACAGGGGTACGAACAGTACTTC.